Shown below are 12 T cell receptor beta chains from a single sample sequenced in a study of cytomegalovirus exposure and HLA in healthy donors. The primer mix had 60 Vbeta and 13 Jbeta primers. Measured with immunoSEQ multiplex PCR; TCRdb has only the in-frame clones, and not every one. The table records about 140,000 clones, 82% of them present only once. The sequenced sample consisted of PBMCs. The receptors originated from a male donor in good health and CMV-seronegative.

The CDR3 region is CASAEGAGDYEQYF. The CDR3 DNA reads as TGTGCCAGCGCCGAGGGCGCGGGGGACTACGAGCAGTACTTC. This chain connects TRBV6-5 to TRBJ2-7, with TRBD2 matching 7 bases. V lost 8 bases and J lost 3; bases outside the gene matches: 10. Germline CDR1 is MNHEY and CDR2 is SVGAGI. The CDR3 contains 14 residues.

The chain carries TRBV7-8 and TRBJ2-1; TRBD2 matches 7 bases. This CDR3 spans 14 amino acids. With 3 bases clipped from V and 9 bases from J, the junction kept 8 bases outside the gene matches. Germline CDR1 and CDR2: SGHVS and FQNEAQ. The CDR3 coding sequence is TGTGCCAGCAGCTTTGTCGCGGGAGACGGTGAGCAGTTCTTC. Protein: CASSFVAGDGEQFF.

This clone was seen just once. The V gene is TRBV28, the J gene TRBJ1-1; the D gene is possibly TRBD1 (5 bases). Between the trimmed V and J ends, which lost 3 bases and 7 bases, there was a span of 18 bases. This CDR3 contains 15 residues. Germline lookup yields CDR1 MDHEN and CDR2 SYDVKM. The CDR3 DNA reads TGTGCCAGCAGTTTCCCCATTACAGGAGGGGTTGAAGCTTTCTTT. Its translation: CASSFPITGGVEAFF. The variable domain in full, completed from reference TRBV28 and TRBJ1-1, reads DVKVTQSSRYLVKRTGEKVFLECVQDMDHENMFWYRQDPGLGLRLIYFSYDVKMKEKGDIPEGYSVSREKKERFSLILESASTNQTSMYLCASSFPITGGVEAFFGQGTRLTVV.

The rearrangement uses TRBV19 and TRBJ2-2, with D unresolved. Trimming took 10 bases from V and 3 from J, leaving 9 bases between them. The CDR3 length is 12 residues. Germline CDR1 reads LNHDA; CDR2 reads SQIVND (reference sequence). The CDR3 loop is CATELDTGELFF. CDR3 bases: TGTGCCACTGAGTTGGACACCGGGGAGCTGTTTTTT.

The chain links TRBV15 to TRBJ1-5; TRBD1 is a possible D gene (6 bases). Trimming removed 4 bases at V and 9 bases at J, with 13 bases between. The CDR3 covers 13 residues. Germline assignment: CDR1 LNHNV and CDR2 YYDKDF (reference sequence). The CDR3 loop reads CATSIGGRGPQHF. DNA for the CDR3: TGTGCCACCAGCATAGGGGGACGAGGGCCCCAGCATTTT.

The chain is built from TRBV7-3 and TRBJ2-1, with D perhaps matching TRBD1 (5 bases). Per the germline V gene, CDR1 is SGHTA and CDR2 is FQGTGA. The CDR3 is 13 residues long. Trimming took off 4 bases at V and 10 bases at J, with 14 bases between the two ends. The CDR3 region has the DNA TGTGCCAGCAGCTCCTCAGGGTTCCGCGAGCAGTTCTTC. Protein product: CASSSSGFREQFF.

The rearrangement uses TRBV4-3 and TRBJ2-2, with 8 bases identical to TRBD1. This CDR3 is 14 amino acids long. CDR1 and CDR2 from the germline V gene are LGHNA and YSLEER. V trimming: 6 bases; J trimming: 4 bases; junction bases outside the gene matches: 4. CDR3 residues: CASSLDRGTGELFF. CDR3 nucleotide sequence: TGCGCCAGCAGTCTAGACAGGGGCACCGGGGAGCTGTTTTTT.

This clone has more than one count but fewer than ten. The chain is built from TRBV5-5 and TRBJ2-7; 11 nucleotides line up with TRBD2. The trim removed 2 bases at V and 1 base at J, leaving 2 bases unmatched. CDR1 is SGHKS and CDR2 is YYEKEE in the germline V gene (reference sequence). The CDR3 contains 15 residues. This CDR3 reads CASSFGTSGSYEQYF. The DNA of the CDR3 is TGTGCCAGCAGCTTCGGGACTAGCGGATCCTACGAGCAGTACTTC.

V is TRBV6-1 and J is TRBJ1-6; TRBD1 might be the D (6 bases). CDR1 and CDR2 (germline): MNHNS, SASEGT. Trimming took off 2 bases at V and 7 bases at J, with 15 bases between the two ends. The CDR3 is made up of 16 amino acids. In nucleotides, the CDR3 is TGTGCCAGCAGTGAAAGGTGGGGGCAGGTAAATTCACCCCTCCACTTT. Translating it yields CASSERWGQVNSPLHF.

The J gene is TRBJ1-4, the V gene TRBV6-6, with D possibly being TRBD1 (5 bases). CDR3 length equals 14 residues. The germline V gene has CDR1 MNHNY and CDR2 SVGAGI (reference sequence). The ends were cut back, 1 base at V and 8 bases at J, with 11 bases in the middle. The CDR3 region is CASSYFPRGEKLFF. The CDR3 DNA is TGTGCCAGCAGTTACTTCCCCCGGGGGGAAAAACTGTTTTTT.

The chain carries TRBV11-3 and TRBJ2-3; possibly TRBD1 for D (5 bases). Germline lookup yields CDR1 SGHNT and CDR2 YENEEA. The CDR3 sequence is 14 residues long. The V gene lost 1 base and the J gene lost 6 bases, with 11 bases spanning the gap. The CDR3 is CASSLAGLKDTQYF. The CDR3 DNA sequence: TGTGCCAGCAGCTTAGCAGGGTTGAAGGATACGCAGTATTTT.

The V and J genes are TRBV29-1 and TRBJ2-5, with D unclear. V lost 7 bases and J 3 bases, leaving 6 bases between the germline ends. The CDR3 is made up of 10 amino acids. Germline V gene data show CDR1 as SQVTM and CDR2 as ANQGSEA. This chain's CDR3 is CSAKKETQYF. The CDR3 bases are TGCAGCGCTAAAAAAGAGACCCAGTACTTC.